These 23 T cell receptor beta chains were sequenced from one sample in a study of CD8+ T cells in alopecia areata. After pooling, cutaneous lymph node cells were sorted with CD4, CD8alpha, NKG2D, NKG2ACE and other markers. Extraction and reverse transcription of RNA yielded cDNA as the sequencing template. Data came from immunoSEQ multiplex PCR; TCRdb stores just in-frame clones and leaves some out. The sample presents 250,000 or so clones, none singletons. The source material was CD4+ T cells sorted from a lymph node. The origin of the receptors is a C3H/HeJ mouse with alopecia areata. Strain haplotype at MHC: H2-k.

This clone was counted many times. All gene names here are mouse names. The same CDR3 is also encoded by other DNA sequences in this sample. The CDR3 bases that were read are TGCACCTGCAGTGCAGATAGGGAT. Its translation: CTCSADRD. The CDR3 in full is CTCSADRDEQYF. The chain uses TRBV1 and TRBJ2-7; D is undetermined. Coverage ceases 4 residues before the CDR3 finishes, and the germline J gene fills in the end. Looked up from germline, CDR1 is NSQYPW and CDR2 is LRSPGD (reference sequence). This CDR3 spans 12 amino acids.

Concerning this clone: Gene names and germline match the mouse. The read falls 4 residues short of the CDR3 end, and the missing part is taken from the germline J gene. This chain connects TRBV13-3 to TRBJ2-7; 11 bases map to TRBD2. The CDR3 is 15 amino acids. J lost 0 bases, V lost 2 bases, and 1 base had no gene match. Germline assignment: CDR1 NNHDY and CDR2 SYVADS. The CDR3: CASSEGLGGSYEQYF. The part of the CDR3 DNA that was read is TGTGCCAGCAGTGAAGGACTGGGGGGCTCCTAT.

This clone was counted ten times or more. The listed genes are named as in mouse. The CDR3 extends 4 residues past the end of the read, so its final part is completed from the germline J gene. The rearrangement joins TRBV16 to TRBJ2-3; 11 bases are a match to TRBD1. CDR3 length: 20 amino acids. V lost 2 bases, J lost 0 bases, and 13 bases stayed unmatched. Looked up from germline, CDR1 is SGHSA and CDR2 is FRNQAP. The CDR3 spells CASSLPRDRGERGSAETLYF. The sequenced CDR3 bases are TGTGCAAGCAGCTTACCCCGGGACAGGGGGGAAAGGGGAAGTGCAGAA.

This clone was observed a few times. Genes and germline are mouse. The read halts 4 residues ahead of the CDR3 end, with the missing end drawn from the germline J gene. The rearrangement uses TRBV31 and TRBJ1-2, with D unresolved. Germline loops: CDR1 GKSSPN, CDR2 SITVG. The length of the CDR3 is 11 residues. The V and J ends lost 1 base and 4 bases respectively, with 4 bases between them. The CDR3 spells CAWSRLSDYTF. Incomplete CDR3 DNA: TGTGCCTGGAGTCGACTCTCC.

Only a few counts were recorded for this clone. Gene names and germline refer to mouse. The read halts 4 residues ahead of the CDR3 end, with the missing end drawn from the germline J gene. The gene calls are TRBV17 and TRBJ2-3; D remains ambiguous. Per the germline V gene, CDR1 is MNHDT and CDR2 is YYDKIL. Trimming removed 3 bases from V and 0 bases from J, with 7 bases in between. This CDR3 has 14 amino acids. The CDR3 DNA, read in part, is TGTGCTAGCAGTAGGTCAGATAGTGCAGAA. This sequence encodes CASSRSDSAE. The full CDR3 sequence reads CASSRSDSAETLYF.

This clone was seen a handful of times. Given a much more abundant clone one base away, this may be a read error. Gene labels here are mouse ones. The read gets to within 4 residues of the CDR3 end, and the germline J gene fills in the rest. V usage is TRBV19 and J usage is TRBJ2-1, with TRBD1 identical over 7 bases. The CDR3 length is 13 residues. The germline V gene encodes CDR1 FNHDT and CDR2 SITEND (reference sequence). With 5 bases clipped from V and 5 bases from J, the junction kept 4 bases outside the gene matches. CDR3 amino acids: CASRQGQDAEQFF. CDR3 DNA, as far as it was read: TGTGCCAGCAGACAGGGGCAGGATGCT.

A few counts support this clone. Mouse names are used for the genes. Read data end 4 residues before the CDR3 end; the end is taken from the germline J gene. Other DNA sequences in this sample translate to the same CDR3. V gene TRBV13-2 combines with J gene TRBJ2-5; 10 bases map to TRBD2. The CDR3 is made up of 14 amino acids. CDR1 is NNHNN and CDR2 is SYGAGS in the germline V gene (reference sequence). The ends lost 4 bases at V and 2 bases at J; junction bases unmatched: 1. CDR3 in amino acids: CASGRLGGQDTQYF. The sequenced part of the CDR3 DNA is TGTGCCAGCGGTAGACTGGGGGGCCAAGAC.

About this clone itself: Each gene name is a mouse one. The read falls 4 residues short of the CDR3 end, and the missing part is taken from the germline J gene. The chain combines TRBV13-2 with TRBJ2-1, with 7 bases matching TRBD1. The germline V gene has CDR1 NNHNN and CDR2 SYGAGS (reference sequence). V lost 4 bases to trimming and J lost 4 bases; unmatched junction nucleotides: 2. The CDR3 totals 13 residues. The covered CDR3 bases are TGTGCCAGCGGTCCCAGGGGGTATGCT. It codes for CASGPRGYA. The entire CDR3 reads CASGPRGYAEQFF.

For this clone: Gene names are the mouse ones. The observed sequence ends 4 residues before the CDR3 terminus, with the missing tail filled in from the germline J gene. The chain links TRBV12-1 to TRBJ2-1, with TRBD1 as a possible D gene (6 bases). CDR3 length: 15 residues. CDR1 and CDR2 from the germline V gene are SGHSN and HYEKVE. The V end lost 0 bases, the J end lost 1 base, and 9 bases lay between the germline ends. Incomplete CDR3 DNA: TGTGCCAGCTCTCTCGCTGGACAGAACTATGCT. Encoded protein: CASSLAGQNYA. The CDR3 reads in full as CASSLAGQNYAEQFF.

About this clone itself: Gene names and germline refer to mouse. The read terminates 4 residues ahead of where the CDR3 ends, so the germline J gene completes it. V and J are TRBV1 and TRBJ1-2; the match to TRBD1 covers 12 bases. The junction had 1 base not matched to a gene; V was cut back by 4 bases and J by 4 bases. The germline CDR1 and CDR2 sequences are NSQYPW and LRSPGD (reference sequence). The CDR3 runs to 14 residues. The chain's CDR3 is CTCSGGQGASDYTF. The DNA read from the CDR3 is TGCACCTGCAGTGGGGGACAGGGGGCCTCC.

This clone was recorded a few times. Gene names are mouse gene names. With the read ending 4 residues before the CDR3 end, the germline J gene is used to fill in that end. The gene calls are TRBV5 and TRBJ1-1; D not resolved. Looked up from germline, CDR1 is LGHNA and CDR2 is YNLKQL (reference sequence). The length of the CDR3 is 14 residues. V lost 4 bases and J 0 bases, leaving 9 bases between the germline ends. CDR3 in amino acids: CASSPLQSNTEVFF. Incomplete CDR3 DNA: TGTGCCAGCAGCCCCCTACAATCAAACACA.

This clone was seen a handful of times. All gene names here are mouse names. The observed sequence ends 4 residues before the CDR3 terminus, with the missing tail filled in from the germline J gene. This chain connects TRBV13-2 to TRBJ1-1; a possible D gene is TRBD1 (6 bases). Looked up from germline, CDR1 is NNHNN and CDR2 is SYGAGS (reference sequence). The CDR3 covers 13 residues. Trimming pared 0 bases from V and 4 bases from J, leaving 7 bases between. The covered CDR3 bases are TGTGCCAGCGGTGATGAGGACAGCACA. As protein: CASGDEDST. The entire CDR3 is CASGDEDSTEVFF.

This clone was observed a handful of times. Gene names and germline refer to mouse. CDR3 sequence: CASKGGYANSDYTF. CDR3 bases read: TGTGCCAGCAAAGGGGGTTATGCAAACTCC. J is TRBJ1-2 and V is TRBV19; tentatively, D is TRBD1 (6 bases). The missing CDR3 end, 4 residues past where the read stops, is filled in from the germline J gene. CDR3 length equals 14 residues. CDR1 is FNHDT and CDR2 is SITEND in the germline V gene (reference sequence). Trimming cost V 6 bases and J 0 bases, with 12 bases left between them. Looking up the rest from reference TRBV19 and TRBJ1-2 gives the full variable domain: GGIITQTPKFLIGQEGQKLTLKCQQNFNHDTMYWYRQDSGKGLRLIYYSITENDLQKGDLSEGYDASREKKSSFSLTVTSAQKNEMAVFLCASKGGYANSDYTFGSGTRLLVI.

There are a few counts of this clone. Genes and germline are mouse. From the germline J gene comes the end of the CDR3, since the read stops 4 residues before it. The genes are TRBV1 and TRBJ2-1; TRBD1 aligns across 9 bases. With 3 bases clipped from V and 5 bases from J, the junction kept 5 bases outside the gene matches. The V gene's germline CDR1 is NSQYPW and CDR2 LRSPGD (reference sequence). The CDR3 sequence is 15 residues long. CDR3 bases read: TGCACCTGCAGTGCGGACAGGGGAGGGAATGCT. Translating it yields CTCSADRGGNA. The entire CDR3 protein is CTCSADRGGNAEQFF.

A remark on this clone: Here the gene names and germline are mouse. With the read ending 4 residues before the CDR3 end, the germline J gene is used to fill in that end. Within the sample, other DNA sequences also encode this same CDR3. The J gene is TRBJ2-5, the V gene TRBV13-3; D may be TRBD2 (6 bases). The germline V gene has CDR1 NNHDY and CDR2 SYVADS. The CDR3 contains 13 residues. The CDR3 bases that were read are TGTGCCAGCAGTGATTGGGGGAGAGAC. It yields the protein CASSDWGRD. The full CDR3 protein is CASSDWGRDTQYF.

Regarding this clone: Each gene name is a mouse one. The read terminates 4 residues ahead of where the CDR3 ends, so the germline J gene completes it. The rearrangement uses TRBV31 and TRBJ1-2, with D unresolved. Germline CDR1 is GKSSPN and CDR2 is SITVG. CDR3 length: 13 amino acids. The ends were cut back, 0 bases at V and 4 bases at J, with 9 bases in the middle. CDR3 loop: CAWSLWAGSDYTF. Partial CDR3 DNA: TGTGCCTGGAGTCTCTGGGCGGGCTCC.

On this clone: Genes and germline are mouse. The read halts 4 residues ahead of the CDR3 end, with the missing end drawn from the germline J gene. The V and J genes are TRBV1 and TRBJ2-5; tentative D call: TRBD2 (7 bases). The V end lost 0 bases, the J end lost 2 bases, and 9 bases lay between the germline ends. In germline, CDR1 is NSQYPW, CDR2 LRSPGD (reference sequence). CDR3 length equals 15 residues. CDR3 DNA, as far as it was read: TGCACCTGCAGTGCAGAGGGGGGCTTCCAAGAC. Translated: CTCSAEGGFQD. Given in full, the CDR3 is CTCSAEGGFQDTQYF.

The table lists this clone with a few counts. The gene names here belong to mouse. The read ends 3 residues before the CDR3 terminus; that terminus is restored from the germline J gene. V and J are TRBV13-1 and TRBJ1-6; TRBD1 matches 7 bases. TRBJ1-6 is classed as an ORF, of uncertain function. CDR1 and CDR2 (germline): NSHNY, SYGAGN. The CDR3 runs to 14 residues. Trimming at V came to 0 bases and at J to 6 bases, leaving 0 bases not matched to a gene. The CDR3 DNA, read in part, is TGTGCCAGCAGTGATGAGGGGGCTAATTCGCCC. It yields the protein CASSDEGANSP. The whole CDR3 reads CASSDEGANSPLYF.

Of note for this clone: Gene names are the mouse ones. The CDR3 extends 3 residues past the end of the read, so its final part is completed from the germline J gene. This rearrangement joins TRBV1 to TRBJ1-6; possible D gene TRBD1, 6 bases. TRBJ1-6 counts as an open reading frame of uncertain function. The CDR3 sequence is 17 residues long. CDR1 and CDR2 (germline): NSQYPW, LRSPGD (reference sequence). V lost 0 bases to trimming and J lost 2 bases, with 11 bases between them. The CDR3 reads CTCSAERPGAYNSPLYF. CDR3 DNA (partial): TGCACCTGCAGTGCAGAACGCCCAGGGGCCTATAATTCGCCC.

This clone was detected a few times. Mouse gene names and germline throughout. The sequence runs out 4 residues before the end of the CDR3; the remainder is reconstructed from the germline J gene. Other DNA sequences from this sample encode an identical CDR3 as well. The rearrangement joins TRBV13-1 to TRBJ1-1, with a weak D call TRBD1 (5 bases). The length of the CDR3 is 14 residues. Germline V gene lookup returns CDR1 NSHNY and CDR2 SYGAGN. V dropped 4 bases and J dropped 0 bases, with 10 bases sitting between them. CDR3 loop: CASSPDSSNTEVFF. The sequenced CDR3 bases are TGTGCCAGCAGTCCTGACAGTTCAAACACA.

A remark on this clone: Gene names denote mouse genes. The CDR3 end is not reached by the read, which stops 4 residues before it; the germline J gene fills it in. The chain has TRBV1 and TRBJ2-5, with 9 bases that match TRBD2. The CDR3 spans 15 residues. Germline CDR1 is NSQYPW and CDR2 is LRSPGD (reference sequence). The sequenced part of the CDR3 DNA is TGCACCTGCAGTGCAGATGGCTGGGGGGGAGAC. It encodes CTCSADGWGGD. The entire CDR3 sequence reads CTCSADGWGGDTQYF.

This clone was counted a few times. Germline and genes here are mouse. The missing CDR3 end, 4 residues past where the read stops, is filled in from the germline J gene. Other DNA sequences from this sample encode an identical CDR3 as well. V usage is TRBV5 and J usage is TRBJ1-2; D possibly corresponds to TRBD1 (5 bases). V was cut by 1 base and J by 3 bases, with 6 bases left in between. There are 13 residues in the CDR3. From germline, CDR1 is LGHNA and CDR2 YNLKQL (reference sequence). The covered CDR3 bases are TGTGCCAGCAGCCAAGGGGGGGACTCC. As protein: CASSQGGDS. In full, the CDR3 is CASSQGGDSDYTF.

This clone was detected a few times. Gene names are mouse gene names. The read finishes 4 residues shy of the CDR3 end, and the germline J gene is used to complete it. The chain joins TRBV19 to TRBJ2-3; the match to TRBD2 covers 7 bases. The length of the CDR3 is 15 residues. The germline V gene encodes CDR1 FNHDT and CDR2 SITEND (reference sequence). Unmatched junction bases numbered 7, after V lost 5 bases and J lost 1 base. Partial CDR3 DNA: TGTGCCAGCAGCCTCTGGGGGTTGGGTGCAGAA. Protein sequence: CASSLWGLGAE. The entire CDR3 protein reads CASSLWGLGAETLYF. The variable domain in full, with the rest retrieved from reference TRBV19 and TRBJ2-3, is GGIITQTPKFLIGQEGQKLTLKCQQNFNHDTMYWYRQDSGKGLRLIYYSITENDLQKGDLSEGYDASREKKSSFSLTVTSAQKNEMAVFLCASSLWGLGAETLYFGSGTRLTVL.